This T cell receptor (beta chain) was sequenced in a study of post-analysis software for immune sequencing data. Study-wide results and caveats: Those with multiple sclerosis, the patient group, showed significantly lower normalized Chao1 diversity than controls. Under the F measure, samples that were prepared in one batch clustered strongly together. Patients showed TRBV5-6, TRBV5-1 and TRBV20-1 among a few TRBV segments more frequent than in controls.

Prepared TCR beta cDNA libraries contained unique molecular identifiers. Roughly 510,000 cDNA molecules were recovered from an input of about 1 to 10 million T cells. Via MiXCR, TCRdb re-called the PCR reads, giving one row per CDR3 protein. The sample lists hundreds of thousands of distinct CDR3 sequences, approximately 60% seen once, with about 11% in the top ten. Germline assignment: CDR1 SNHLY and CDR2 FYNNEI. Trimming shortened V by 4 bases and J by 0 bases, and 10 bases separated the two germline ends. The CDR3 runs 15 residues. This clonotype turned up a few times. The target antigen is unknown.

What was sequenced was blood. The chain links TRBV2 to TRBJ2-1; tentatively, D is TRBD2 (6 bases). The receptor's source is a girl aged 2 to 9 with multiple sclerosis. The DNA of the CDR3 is TGTGCCAGCAGTGGGGACGGGAGCTCCTACAATGAGCAGTTCTTC. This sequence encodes CASSGDGSSYNEQFF.